These 9 T cell receptor beta chains were sequenced from one sample in a study of PD-1 blockade in classical Hodgkin lymphoma. The patients all showed relapse after autologous stem cell transplantation, while their brentuximab vedotin exposure varied. TCRdb's copy holds only in-frame clones and misses some; the assay was immunoSEQ multiplex PCR. The top ten clones hold around 7% of a sample with about 97,000 clones, around 89% of them seen once. Here the sequenced sample was peripheral blood mononuclear cells (PBMCs), taken before the second cycle of nivolumab. The receptors come from a human donor with classical Hodgkin lymphoma.

This clone was seen only a few times. V gene TRBV10-1 combines with J gene TRBJ1-5; tentatively, D is TRBD1 (5 bases). Germline V gene lookup returns CDR1 WNHNN and CDR2 SYGVQD (reference sequence). The CDR3 sequence is 16 residues long. The ends were cut back, 0 bases at V and 0 bases at J, with 9 bases in the middle. The CDR3 sequence: CASSESPGNSNQPQHF. Here the CDR3 DNA reads TGCGCCAGCAGTGAGTCGCCAGGGAATAGCAATCAGCCCCAGCATTTT.

The chain links TRBV7-6 to TRBJ1-5, with unresolved D. CDR1 is SGHVS and CDR2 is FNYEAQ in the germline V gene. Trimming removed 5 bases from V and 0 bases from J, with 11 bases in between. CDR3 size: 15 residues. The CDR3, as DNA: TGTGCCAGCAGCCGAACAGCCTATAGCAATCAGCCCCAGCATTTT. Translation gives CASSRTAYSNQPQHF.

This chain connects TRBV19 to TRBJ2-7; D is perhaps TRBD1 (6 bases). CDR1 and CDR2 from the germline V gene are LNHDA and SQIVND (reference sequence). The CDR3 totals 13 residues. The V end was cut by 10 bases, the J end by 2 bases, with 15 bases between. CDR3 protein: CATRTDSTYEQYF. CDR3 sequence (DNA): TGTGCCACCAGGACAGACTCAACCTACGAGCAGTACTTC. Supplemented by reference TRBV19 and TRBJ2-7, the full variable domain reads DGGITQSPKYLFRKEGQNVTLSCEQNLNHDAMYWYRQDPGQGLRLIYYSQIVNDFQKGDIAEGYSVSREKKESFPLTVTSAQKNPTAFYLCATRTDSTYEQYFGPGTRLTVT.

J is TRBJ2-5 and V is TRBV7-9; TRBD2 agrees at 8 bases. Germline V gene sequence: CDR1 SEHNR, CDR2 FQNEAQ (reference sequence). This CDR3 has 15 amino acids. Germline trimming cut 5 bases from V and 3 bases from J; bases unmatched to any gene: 8. Here the CDR3 reads CASSPIPAGEETQYF. The DNA for the CDR3 is TGTGCCAGCAGCCCTATTCCAGCGGGGGAAGAGACCCAGTACTTC.

CDR3 residues: CASSRTGTNYGYTF. Written as DNA, the CDR3 is TGTGCCAGTAGTAGGACAGGGACCAACTATGGCTACACCTTC. The chain combines TRBV19 with TRBJ1-2; 8 nucleotides match TRBD1. The CDR3 runs to 14 residues. Looked up from germline, CDR1 is LNHDA and CDR2 is SQIVND (reference sequence). The ends lost 4 bases at V and 2 bases at J; junction bases unmatched: 3.

The chain has TRBV27 and TRBJ1-2; 7 nucleotides match TRBD1. The germline V gene encodes CDR1 MNHEY and CDR2 SMNVEV (reference sequence). The CDR3 runs to 13 residues. With V trimmed by 5 bases and J by 8 bases, 8 bases remained unmatched. CDR3 bases: TGTGCCAGCAGTCCACAGGGGACGAGGGGCTACACCTTC. This codes for CASSPQGTRGYTF.

The gene calls are TRBV5-8 and TRBJ1-4; no definite D call. This CDR3 contains 15 residues. The ends were cut back, 4 bases at V and 0 bases at J, with 10 bases in the middle. Germline assignment: CDR1 SGHTS and CDR2 YDEGEE. CDR3: CASSIYGATNEKLFF. The CDR3 DNA follows: TGTGCCAGCAGCATATACGGAGCAACTAATGAAAAACTGTTTTTT.

This chain links TRBV5-6 with TRBJ2-7; 11 nucleotides line up with TRBD2. The CDR3 totals 16 residues. J lost 6 bases, V lost 3 bases, and 11 bases had no gene match. The germline CDR1 and CDR2 sequences are SGHDT and YYEEEE. CDR3 sequence (DNA): TGTGCCAGCAGCTCCTTAATAGCGGGGGGGCCGATCGAGCAGTACTTC. Translation gives CASSSLIAGGPIEQYF.

In its sample, this clone was seen once. The chain employs TRBV5-4 and TRBJ2-4; no firm D call. The CDR3 has 15 amino acids. The germline CDR1 and CDR2 sequences are SGHNT and YYREEE (reference sequence). Trimming pared 4 bases from V and 8 bases from J, leaving 19 bases between. DNA for the CDR3: TGTGCCAGCAGCCAAGTACTGGAGAACCAGGACATTCAGTACTTC. Translating gives CASSQVLENQDIQYF.